Here is one T cell receptor (beta chain) with its context. This CDR3 region has 14 residues. Germline values: CDR1 LNHDA, CDR2 SQIVND (reference sequence). Between the trimmed V and J ends, which lost 2 bases and 0 bases, there was a span of 5 bases. This entry comes from a study of shared clonotypes between healthy human individuals. This table comes from immunoSEQ multiplex PCR, and its TCRdb copy is limited to in-frame clones, with some not included. The table has fewer than 650,000 clones, about 82% seen once; the top ten hold roughly 13%. The rearrangement joins TRBV19 to TRBJ1-5; D not resolved. Material for sequencing was PBMCs. The clonotype originates from a woman aged 35 to 49 in good health. Some clones in this sample may be carry-over from other donors' samples. The CDR3 reads CASSILLSNQPQHF. The CDR3 DNA reads TGTGCCAGTAGTATACTACTTAGCAATCAGCCCCAGCATTTT.